The 10 T cell receptor beta chains below all came from one sample that was sequenced in a study of cytomegalovirus exposure and HLA in healthy donors. It was with 60 Vbeta and 13 Jbeta primers that the PCR ran. This table comes from immunoSEQ multiplex PCR, and its TCRdb copy is limited to in-frame clones, with some not included. Of around 90,000 clones in the sample, 85% were seen once. Material for sequencing was PBMCs. These TCRs come from a man aged 40-49 years in good health and CMV-seropositive.

The table lists this clone with a count of one. The chain couples TRBV2 to TRBJ2-3; a weak D match, TRBD1 (5 bases). V lost 6 bases and J lost 2, with 9 bases in between. The CDR3 loop spans 13 amino acids. Germline assignment: CDR1 SNHLY and CDR2 FYNNEI. The DNA of the CDR3 is TGTGCCAGCAGCCAGACAGACACAGATACGCAGTATTTT. The encoded protein is CASSQTDTDTQYF.

The chain has TRBV20-1 and TRBJ2-3; D remains ambiguous. The V gene's germline CDR1 is DFQATT and CDR2 SNEGSKA (reference sequence). V gave up 5 bases and J gave up 9 bases, with 9 bases separating them. This CDR3 has 10 amino acids. CDR3 loop: CSALLRTQYF. The CDR3 coding sequence is TGCAGTGCTCTCTTGAGGACGCAGTATTTT.

The rearrangement links TRBV6-1 to TRBJ2-2; the D gene is possibly TRBD2 (5 bases). V was pared by 5 bases and J by 3 bases, with 10 bases between. The CDR3 totals 14 residues. CDR1 is MNHNS, CDR2 SASEGT, per germline. CDR3 nucleotides: TGTGCCAGCAGTCTAGAGAGGGACACCGGGGAGCTGTTTTTT. Amino acids: CASSLERDTGELFF.

This chain uses TRBV25-1 with TRBJ2-4, with 8 bases that match TRBD2. V dropped 4 bases and J dropped 9; count of bases not matched to a gene: 2. This CDR3 contains 12 residues. Germline V gene data show CDR1 as MGHDK and CDR2 as SYGVNS. CDR3 loop: CASSAGGRIQYF. In DNA, the CDR3 is TGTGCCAGCAGTGCGGGGGGGCGCATTCAGTACTTC.

The chain recombines TRBV5-1 with TRBJ2-2; TRBD2 aligns across 11 bases. The CDR3 length is 14 residues. In germline, CDR1 is SGHRS, CDR2 YFSETQ. Unmatched junction bases numbered 3, after V lost 7 bases and J lost 4 bases. The CDR3 region is CASGTSGGTGELFF. In nucleotides, the CDR3 is TGCGCCAGCGGAACTAGCGGGGGCACCGGGGAGCTGTTTTTT. The whole variable domain, remainder taken from reference TRBV5-1 and TRBJ2-2, is KAGVTQTPRYLIKTRGQQVTLSCSPISGHRSVSWYQQTPGQGLQFLFEYFSETQRNKGNFPGRFSGRQFSNSRSEMNVSTLELGDSALYLCASGTSGGTGELFFGEGSRLTVL.

This rearrangement joins TRBV11-2 to TRBJ2-1, with 9 bases matching TRBD2. Germline V CDR1 and CDR2: SGHAT, FQNNGV. V was pared by 0 bases and J by 7 bases, with 13 bases of the junction left unmatched. The CDR3 spans 18 residues. The CDR3 nucleotides are TGTGCCAGCAGCTTAGAAGGGAGGCTAGCGGGATTTCGGAATGAGCAGTTCTTC. Translating gives CASSLEGRLAGFRNEQFF.

The V and J genes are TRBV19 and TRBJ1-5, with a weak D call TRBD1 (6 bases). This CDR3 comprises 15 residues. CDR1 and CDR2 from the germline V gene are LNHDA and SQIVND (reference sequence). V was pared by 7 bases and J by 4 bases, with 17 bases between. In DNA, the CDR3 is TGTGCCAGTAAGGGGGGGCGGAGAGATAATCAGCCCCAGCATTTT. Protein sequence: CASKGGRRDNQPQHF. Full variable domain (missing parts from reference TRBV19 and TRBJ1-5): DGGITQSPKYLFRKEGQNVTLSCEQNLNHDAMYWYRQDPGQGLRLIYYSQIVNDFQKGDIAEGYSVSREKKESFPLTVTSAQKNPTAFYLCASKGGRRDNQPQHFGDGTRLSIL.

This chain connects TRBV5-1 to TRBJ2-2, with a possible D match to TRBD1 (5 bases). Germline V lookup: CDR1 SGHRS, CDR2 YFSETQ. The length of the CDR3 is 14 residues. V dropped 7 bases and J dropped 4 bases, with 14 bases sitting between them. Written as DNA, the CDR3 is TGCGCCAGCCAGGGTTCACTTGGCACCGGGGAGCTGTTTTTT. It translates to CASQGSLGTGELFF.

The chain joins TRBV6-1 to TRBJ2-2, with TRBD1 matching 8 bases. The V gene's germline CDR1 is MNHNS and CDR2 SASEGT. V gave up 5 bases and J gave up 2 bases; unmatched junction bases: 4. The CDR3 runs 15 residues. The CDR3, as DNA: TGTGCCAGCAGTCCTGACAGGGGCAACACCGGGGAGCTGTTTTTT. Translating gives CASSPDRGNTGELFF.

The V and J genes are TRBV19 and TRBJ1-5, with a possible D match to TRBD1 (6 bases). Trimming left V 4 bases short and J 2 bases short, with 12 bases between. CDR1 and CDR2 (germline): LNHDA, SQIVND (reference sequence). The CDR3 is made up of 15 amino acids. CDR3 in DNA: TGTGCCAGTAGTACCCAAGGGGGTGGCAATCAGCCCCAGCATTTT. Amino acids: CASSTQGGGNQPQHF.